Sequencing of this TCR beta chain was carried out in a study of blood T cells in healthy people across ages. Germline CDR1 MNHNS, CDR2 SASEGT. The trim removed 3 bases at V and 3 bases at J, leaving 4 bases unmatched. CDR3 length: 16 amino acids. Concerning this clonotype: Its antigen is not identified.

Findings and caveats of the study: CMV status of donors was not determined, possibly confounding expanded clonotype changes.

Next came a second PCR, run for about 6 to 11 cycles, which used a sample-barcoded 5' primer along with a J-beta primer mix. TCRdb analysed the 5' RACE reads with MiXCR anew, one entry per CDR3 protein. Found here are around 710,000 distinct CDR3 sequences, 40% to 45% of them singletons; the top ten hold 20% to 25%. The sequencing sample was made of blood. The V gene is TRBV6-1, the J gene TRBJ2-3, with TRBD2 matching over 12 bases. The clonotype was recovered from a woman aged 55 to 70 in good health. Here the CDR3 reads CASSDRTSGTTDTQYF. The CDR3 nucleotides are TGTGCCAGCAGTGACAGGACTAGCGGGACGACAGATACGCAGTATTTT.